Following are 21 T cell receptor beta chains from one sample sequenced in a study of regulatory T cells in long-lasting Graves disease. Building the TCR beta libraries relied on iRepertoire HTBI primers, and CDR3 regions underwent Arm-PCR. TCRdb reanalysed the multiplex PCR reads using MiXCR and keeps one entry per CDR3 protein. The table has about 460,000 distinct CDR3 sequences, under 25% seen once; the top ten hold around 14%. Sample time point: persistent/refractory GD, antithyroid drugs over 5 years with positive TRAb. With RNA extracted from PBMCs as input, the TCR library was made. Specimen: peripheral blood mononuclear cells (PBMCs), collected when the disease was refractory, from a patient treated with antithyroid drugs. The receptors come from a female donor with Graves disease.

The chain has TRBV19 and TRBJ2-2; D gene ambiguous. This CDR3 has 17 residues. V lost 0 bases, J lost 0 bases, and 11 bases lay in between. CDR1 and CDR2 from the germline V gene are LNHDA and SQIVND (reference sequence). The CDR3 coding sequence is TGTGCCAGTAGTATAGAGGGCATTCTCGCGAACACCGGGGAGCTGTTTTTT. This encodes CASSIEGILANTGELFF.

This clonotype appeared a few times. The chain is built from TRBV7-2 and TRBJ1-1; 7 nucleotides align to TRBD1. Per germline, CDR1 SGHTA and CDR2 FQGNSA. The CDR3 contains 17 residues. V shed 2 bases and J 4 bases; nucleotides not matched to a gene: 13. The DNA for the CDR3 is TGTGCCAGCAGCTTATCGTTCCCGGGACAGTGGGGCACTGAAGCTTTCTTT. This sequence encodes CASSLSFPGQWGTEAFF.

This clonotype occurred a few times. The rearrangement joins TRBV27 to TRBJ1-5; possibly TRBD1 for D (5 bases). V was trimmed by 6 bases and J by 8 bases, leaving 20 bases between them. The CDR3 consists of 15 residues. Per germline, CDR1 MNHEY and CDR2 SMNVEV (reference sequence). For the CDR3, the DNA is TGTGCCAGCAGAATTATGGGGGGAGCCTGGGAGCCCCAGCATTTT. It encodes CASRIMGGAWEPQHF.

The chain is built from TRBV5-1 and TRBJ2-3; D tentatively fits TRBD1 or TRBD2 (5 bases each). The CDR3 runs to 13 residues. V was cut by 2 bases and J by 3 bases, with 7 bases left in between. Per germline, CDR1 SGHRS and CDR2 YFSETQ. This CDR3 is CASSFEGTDTQYF. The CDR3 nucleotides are TGCGCCAGCAGCTTTGAGGGGACAGATACGCAGTATTTT.

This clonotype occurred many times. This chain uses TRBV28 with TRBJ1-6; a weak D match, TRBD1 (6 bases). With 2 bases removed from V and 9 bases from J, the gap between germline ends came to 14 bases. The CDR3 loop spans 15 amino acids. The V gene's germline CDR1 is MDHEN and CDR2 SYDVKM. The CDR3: CASSLRGQGPSPLHF. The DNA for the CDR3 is TGTGCCAGCAGTTTACGTGGCCAGGGGCCTTCACCCCTCCACTTT.

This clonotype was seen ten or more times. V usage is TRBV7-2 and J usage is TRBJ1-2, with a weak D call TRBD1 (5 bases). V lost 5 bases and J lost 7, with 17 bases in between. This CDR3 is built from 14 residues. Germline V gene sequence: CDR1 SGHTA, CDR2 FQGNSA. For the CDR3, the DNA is TGTGCCAGCAGCCCATCGGGGGGGGGAAGTGGCTACACCTTC. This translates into CASSPSGGGSGYTF.

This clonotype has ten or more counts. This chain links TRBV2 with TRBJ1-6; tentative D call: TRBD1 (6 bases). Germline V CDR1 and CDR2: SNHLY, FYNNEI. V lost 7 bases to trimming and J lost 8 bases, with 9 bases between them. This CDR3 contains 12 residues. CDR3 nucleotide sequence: TGTGCCAGCACACAGGGTGATTCACCCCTCCACTTT. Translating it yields CASTQGDSPLHF. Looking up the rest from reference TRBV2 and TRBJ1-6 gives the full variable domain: EPEVTQTPSHQVTQMGQEVILRCVPISNHLYFYWYRQILGQKVEFLVSFYNNEISEKSEIFDDQFSVERPDGSNFTLKIRSTKLEDSAMYFCASTQGDSPLHFGNGTRLTVT.

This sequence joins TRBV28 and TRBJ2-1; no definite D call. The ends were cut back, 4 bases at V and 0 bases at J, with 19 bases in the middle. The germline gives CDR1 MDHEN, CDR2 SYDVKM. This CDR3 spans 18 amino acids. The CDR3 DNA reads TGTGCCAGCAGTTGGCCCCGGGCCGGATCAAGCTCCTACAATGAGCAGTTCTTC. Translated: CASSWPRAGSSSYNEQFF. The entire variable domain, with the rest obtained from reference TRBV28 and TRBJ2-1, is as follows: DVKVTQSSRYLVKRTGEKVFLECVQDMDHENMFWYRQDPGLGLRLIYFSYDVKMKEKGDIPEGYSVSREKKERFSLILESASTNQTSMYLCASSWPRAGSSSYNEQFFGPGTRLTVL.

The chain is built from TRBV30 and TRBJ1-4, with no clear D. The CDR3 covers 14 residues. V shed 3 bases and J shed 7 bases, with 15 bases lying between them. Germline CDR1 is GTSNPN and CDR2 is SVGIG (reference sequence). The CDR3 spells CAWSSDGVSEKLFF. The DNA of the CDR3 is TGTGCCTGGAGCTCTGACGGCGTGAGTGAAAAACTGTTTTTT.

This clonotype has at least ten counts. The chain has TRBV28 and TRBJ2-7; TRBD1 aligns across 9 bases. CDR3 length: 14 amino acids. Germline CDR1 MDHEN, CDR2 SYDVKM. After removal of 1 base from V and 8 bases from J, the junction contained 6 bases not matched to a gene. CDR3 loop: CASSLYGTGIKQYF. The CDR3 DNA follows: TGTGCCAGCAGTTTATACGGGACAGGGATTAAGCAGTACTTC.

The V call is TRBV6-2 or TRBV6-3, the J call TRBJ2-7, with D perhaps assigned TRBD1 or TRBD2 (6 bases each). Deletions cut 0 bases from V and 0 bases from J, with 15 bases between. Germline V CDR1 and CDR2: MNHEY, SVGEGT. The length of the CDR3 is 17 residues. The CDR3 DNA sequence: TGTGCCAGCAGTTACTCGGCCCGGGGGCCCAGCTCCTACGAGCAGTACTTC. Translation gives CASSYSARGPSSYEQYF.

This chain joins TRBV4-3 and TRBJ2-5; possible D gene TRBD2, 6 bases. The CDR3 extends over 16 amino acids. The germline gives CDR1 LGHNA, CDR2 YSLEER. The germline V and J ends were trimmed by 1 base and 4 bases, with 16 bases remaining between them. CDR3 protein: CASSQGGTPAGETQYF. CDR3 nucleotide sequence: TGCGCCAGCAGCCAAGGAGGGACTCCCGCGGGAGAGACCCAGTACTTC.

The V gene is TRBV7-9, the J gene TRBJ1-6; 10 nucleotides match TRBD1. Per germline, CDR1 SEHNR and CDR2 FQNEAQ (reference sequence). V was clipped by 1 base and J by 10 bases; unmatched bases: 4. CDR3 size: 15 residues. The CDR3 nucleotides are TGTGCCAGCAGCTTAGGACAGGGGGCGCGATCACCCCTCCACTTT. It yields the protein CASSLGQGARSPLHF.

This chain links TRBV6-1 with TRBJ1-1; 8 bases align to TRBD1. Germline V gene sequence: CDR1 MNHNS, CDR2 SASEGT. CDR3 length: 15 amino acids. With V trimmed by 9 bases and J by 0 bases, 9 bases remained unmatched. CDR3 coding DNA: TGTGCCAGTATCAATCCCAGGGGGCTGAACACTGAAGCTTTCTTT. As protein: CASINPRGLNTEAFF.

For the CDR3, the DNA is TGTGCCAGCAGCCACCCGGGGGGGGTGAACACTGAAGCTTTCTTT. It translates to CASSHPGGVNTEAFF. The genes are TRBV7-9 and TRBJ1-1; D might be TRBD1 (5 bases). V gave up 5 bases and J gave up 0 bases, with 13 bases separating them. Germline values: CDR1 SEHNR, CDR2 FQNEAQ (reference sequence). CDR3 length: 15 residues.

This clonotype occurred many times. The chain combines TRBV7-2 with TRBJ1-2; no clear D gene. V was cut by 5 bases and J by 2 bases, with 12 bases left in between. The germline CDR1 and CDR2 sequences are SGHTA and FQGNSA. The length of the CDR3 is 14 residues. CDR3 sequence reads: CASSLPPNNYGYTF. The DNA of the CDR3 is TGTGCCAGCAGCCTTCCTCCTAACAACTATGGCTACACCTTC.

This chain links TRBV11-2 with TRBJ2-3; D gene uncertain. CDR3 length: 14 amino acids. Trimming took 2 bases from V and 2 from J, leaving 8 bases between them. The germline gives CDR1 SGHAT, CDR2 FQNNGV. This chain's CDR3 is CASSLRPDTDTQYF. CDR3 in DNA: TGTGCCAGCAGCTTACGTCCTGACACAGATACGCAGTATTTT.

This chain's CDR3 is CASSELAPHYEQYF. CDR3 nucleotide sequence: TGTGCCAGCAGTGAACTAGCACCGCACTACGAGCAGTACTTC. The genes are TRBV6-1 and TRBJ2-7, with D possibly matching TRBD2 (5 bases). Trimming pared 2 bases from V and 3 bases from J, leaving 11 bases between. CDR3 length: 14 amino acids. Germline lookup yields CDR1 MNHNS and CDR2 SASEGT.

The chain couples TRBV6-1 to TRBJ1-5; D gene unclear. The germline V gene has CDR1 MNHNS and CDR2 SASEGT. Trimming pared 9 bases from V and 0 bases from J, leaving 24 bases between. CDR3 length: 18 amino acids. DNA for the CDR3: TGTGCCAGTCAAAGACCACCGGCGGGGTTTGTTAGCAATCAGCCCCAGCATTTT. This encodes CASQRPPAGFVSNQPQHF.

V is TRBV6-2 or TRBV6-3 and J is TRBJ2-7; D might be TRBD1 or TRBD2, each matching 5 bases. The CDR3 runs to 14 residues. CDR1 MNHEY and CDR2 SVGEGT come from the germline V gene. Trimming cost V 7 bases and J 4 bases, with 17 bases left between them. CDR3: CASNSPGSTYEQYF. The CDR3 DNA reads TGTGCCAGCAATAGTCCAGGGAGTACTTACGAGCAGTACTTC.

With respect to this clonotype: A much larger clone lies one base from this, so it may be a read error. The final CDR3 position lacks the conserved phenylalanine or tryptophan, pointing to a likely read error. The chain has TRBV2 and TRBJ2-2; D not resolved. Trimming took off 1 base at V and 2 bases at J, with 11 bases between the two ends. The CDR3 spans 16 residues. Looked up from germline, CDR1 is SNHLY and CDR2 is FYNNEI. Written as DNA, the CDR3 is TGTGCCAGCAGTGAAGATGGGCCGGGCAACACCGGGGAGCTGTTTCTT. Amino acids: CASSEDGPGNTGELFL.